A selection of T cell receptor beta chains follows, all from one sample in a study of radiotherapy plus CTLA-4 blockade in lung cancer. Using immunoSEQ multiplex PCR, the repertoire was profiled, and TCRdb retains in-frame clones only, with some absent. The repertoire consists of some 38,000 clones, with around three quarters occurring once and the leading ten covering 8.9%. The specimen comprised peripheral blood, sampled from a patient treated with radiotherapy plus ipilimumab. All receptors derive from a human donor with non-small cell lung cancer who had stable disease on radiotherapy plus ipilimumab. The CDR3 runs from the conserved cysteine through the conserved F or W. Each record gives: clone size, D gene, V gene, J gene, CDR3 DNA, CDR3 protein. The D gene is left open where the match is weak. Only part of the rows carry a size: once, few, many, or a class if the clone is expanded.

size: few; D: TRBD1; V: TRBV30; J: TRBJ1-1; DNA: TGTGCCTGGACTAGGCCCGGGACAGGGTCCACTGAAGCTTTCTTT; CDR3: CAWTRPGTGSTEAFF
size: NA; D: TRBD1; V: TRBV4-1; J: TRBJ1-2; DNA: TGCGCCAGTCGCAGCTTGGGACAGTTGAACTATGGCTACACCTTC; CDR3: CASRSLGQLNYGYTF
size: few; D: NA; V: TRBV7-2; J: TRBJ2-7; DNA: TGTGCCAGCAGCTTAGAAGGATGGGGCGAGCAGTACTTC; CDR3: CASSLEGWGEQYF
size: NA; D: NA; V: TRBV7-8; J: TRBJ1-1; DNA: TGTGCCAGCAGACAAACAGGGAGTTCGACTGAAGCTTTCTTT; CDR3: CASRQTGSSTEAFF
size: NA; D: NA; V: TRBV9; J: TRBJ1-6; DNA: TGTGCCAGCAGCGTAGCTAAACGGAATTCACCCCTCCACTTT; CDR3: CASSVAKRNSPLHF
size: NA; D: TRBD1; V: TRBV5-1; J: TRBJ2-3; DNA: TGCGCCAGCAGCTGGACGGCGGGACAGGGGAGCACAGATACGCAGTATTTT; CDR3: CASSWTAGQGSTDTQYF
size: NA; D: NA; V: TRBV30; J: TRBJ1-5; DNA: TGTGCCTGGAGGAAAGGGGAGCAGCCCCAGCATTTT; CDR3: CAWRKGEQPQHF
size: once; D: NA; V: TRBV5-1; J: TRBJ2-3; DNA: TGCGCCAGCAGCTTGTCCGGGGCATTGGGGACAGATACGCAGTATTTT; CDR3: CASSLSGALGTDTQYF
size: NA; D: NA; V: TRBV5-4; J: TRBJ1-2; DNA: TGTGCCAGCAGCCTAAGGACAGTGTTAAACTATGGCTACACCTTC; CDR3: CASSLRTVLNYGYTF
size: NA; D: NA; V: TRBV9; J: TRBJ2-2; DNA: TGTGCCAGCAGCGTCGGGGGCGGGAGCGTCTCCGGGGAGCTGTTTTTT; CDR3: CASSVGGGSVSGELFF
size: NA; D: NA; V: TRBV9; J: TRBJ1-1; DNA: TGTGCCAGCAGCGATGGAGGTCCGACCGGCACTGAAGCTTTCTTT; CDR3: CASSDGGPTGTEAFF
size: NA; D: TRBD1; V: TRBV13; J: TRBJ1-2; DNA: TGCGCCCGCAGCTCGGGACAGGGGGGGGGCTATGGCTACACCTTC; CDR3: CARSSGQGGGYGYTF
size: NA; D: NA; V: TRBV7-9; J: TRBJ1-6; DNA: TGTGCCAGCAGTAATCCGGGCAGCTCCTATAATTCACCCCTCCACTTT; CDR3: CASSNPGSSYNSPLHF
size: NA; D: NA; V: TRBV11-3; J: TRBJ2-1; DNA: TGTGCCAGCAGCTTAGTTGTTAACAATGAGCAGTTCTTC; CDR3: CASSLVVNNEQFF
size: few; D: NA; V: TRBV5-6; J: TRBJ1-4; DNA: TGTGCCAGCAGCTTGGTTGTGGGTGCAACTAATGAAAAACTGTTTTTT; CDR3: CASSLVVGATNEKLFF
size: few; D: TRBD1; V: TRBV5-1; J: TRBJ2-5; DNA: TGCGCCAGCAGCTTGGCTGGACAGGGGGCGAAAGGAGAGACCCAGTACTTC; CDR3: CASSLAGQGAKGETQYF
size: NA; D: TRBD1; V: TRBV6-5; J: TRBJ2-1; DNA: TGTGCCAGCAGTTACTCAGGGGGCGCGAACAATGAGCAGTTCTTC; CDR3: CASSYSGGANNEQFF
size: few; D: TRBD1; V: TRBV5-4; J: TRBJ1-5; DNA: TGTGCCAGCAGCCATGACAGGGAGAATCAGCCCCAGCATTTT; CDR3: CASSHDRENQPQHF
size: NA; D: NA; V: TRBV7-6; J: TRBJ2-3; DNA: TGTGCCAGCAGCTTAGGCCAGGGTTACGATACGCAGTATTTT; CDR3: CASSLGQGYDTQYF
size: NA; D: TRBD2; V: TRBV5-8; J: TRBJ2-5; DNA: TGTGCCAGCAGCACCGGGACTAGCGGGAGGGAGACCCAGTACTTC; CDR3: CASSTGTSGRETQYF
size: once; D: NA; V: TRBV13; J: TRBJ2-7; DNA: TGTGCCAGCAGCTTAGGCGCAGGGCGCACCTACGAGCAGTACTTC; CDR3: CASSLGAGRTYEQYF
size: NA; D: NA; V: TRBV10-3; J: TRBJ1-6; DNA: TGTGCCATCAGTGAGTCTTATGACCGCTCCTATAATTCACCCCTCCACTTT; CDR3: CAISESYDRSYNSPLHF
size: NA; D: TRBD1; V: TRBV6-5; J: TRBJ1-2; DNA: TGTGCCAGCAGGGGACAGGCGTACTATGGCTACACCTTC; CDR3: CASRGQAYYGYTF
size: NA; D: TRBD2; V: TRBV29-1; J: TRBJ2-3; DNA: TGCAGCGTTGACAAGCGGGGTTCGGTAGGTGATACGCAGTATTTT; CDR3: CSVDKRGSVGDTQYF
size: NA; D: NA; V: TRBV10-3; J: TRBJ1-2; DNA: TGTGCCATCAGTGAGGGACAGTTGTCGCTCTATGGCTACACCTTC; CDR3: CAISEGQLSLYGYTF
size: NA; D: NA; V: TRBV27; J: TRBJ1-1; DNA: TGTGCCAGCATAAATGGCAGGGGGAACACTGAAGCTTTCTTT; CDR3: CASINGRGNTEAFF
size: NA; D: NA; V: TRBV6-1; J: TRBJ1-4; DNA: TGTGCCAGCAGTCTTCTCCAGGGAGTAGAAAAACTGTTTTTT; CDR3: CASSLLQGVEKLFF
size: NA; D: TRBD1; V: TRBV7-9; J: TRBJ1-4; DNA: TGTGCCAGCAGCATGGGGACAGGGGACGAAAAACTGTTTTTT; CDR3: CASSMGTGDEKLFF
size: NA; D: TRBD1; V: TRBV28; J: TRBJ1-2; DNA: TGTGCCAGCAGTTATGGACAGGGTTATGGCTACACCTTC; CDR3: CASSYGQGYGYTF
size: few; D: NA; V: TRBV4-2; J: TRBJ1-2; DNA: TGTGCCAGCAGCCAAGGTTGGTCAGACTATGGCTACACCTTC; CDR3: CASSQGWSDYGYTF
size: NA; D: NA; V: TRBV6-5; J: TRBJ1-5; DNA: TGTGCCAGCAGTTACGAAGGGATCAATCAGCCCCAGCATTTT; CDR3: CASSYEGINQPQHF
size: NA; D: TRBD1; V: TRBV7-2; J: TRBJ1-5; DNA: TGTGCCAGCAGCCCCTGGACAGGGGCTTATCAGCCCCAGCATTTT; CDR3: CASSPWTGAYQPQHF
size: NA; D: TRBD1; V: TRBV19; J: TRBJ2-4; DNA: TGTGCCAGTAGTTCCTCGGACAGGGCCAGACCTTTTGACAAAAACATTCAGTACTTC; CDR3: CASSSSDRARPFDKNIQYF
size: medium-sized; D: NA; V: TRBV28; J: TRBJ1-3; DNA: TGTGCCAGCAGCTCCGTCGCGGGGGGAGGTGGAAACACCATATATTTT; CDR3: CASSSVAGGGGNTIYF
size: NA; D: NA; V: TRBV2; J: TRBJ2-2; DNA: TGTGCCAGCACCCAGACAGATCAGAACACCGGGGAGCTGTTTTTT; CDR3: CASTQTDQNTGELFF
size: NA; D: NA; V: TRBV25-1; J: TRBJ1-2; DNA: TGTGCCAGCAGTGATAGAGACATCCGAATCTATGGCTACACCTTC; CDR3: CASSDRDIRIYGYTF
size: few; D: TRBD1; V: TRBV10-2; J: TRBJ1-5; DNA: TGCGCCAGCAGGGAAACTGGGACAGGGTGGAATCAGCCCCAGCATTTT; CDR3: CASRETGTGWNQPQHF
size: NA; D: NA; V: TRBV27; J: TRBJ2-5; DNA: TGTGCCAGCTCGAGGTTGGGGGGACAAGAGACCCAGTACTTC; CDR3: CASSRLGGQETQYF
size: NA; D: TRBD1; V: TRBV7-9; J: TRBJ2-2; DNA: TGTGCCAGCAGCTCACCGGGACAGGAGACCGGGGAGCTGTTTTTT; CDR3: CASSSPGQETGELFF